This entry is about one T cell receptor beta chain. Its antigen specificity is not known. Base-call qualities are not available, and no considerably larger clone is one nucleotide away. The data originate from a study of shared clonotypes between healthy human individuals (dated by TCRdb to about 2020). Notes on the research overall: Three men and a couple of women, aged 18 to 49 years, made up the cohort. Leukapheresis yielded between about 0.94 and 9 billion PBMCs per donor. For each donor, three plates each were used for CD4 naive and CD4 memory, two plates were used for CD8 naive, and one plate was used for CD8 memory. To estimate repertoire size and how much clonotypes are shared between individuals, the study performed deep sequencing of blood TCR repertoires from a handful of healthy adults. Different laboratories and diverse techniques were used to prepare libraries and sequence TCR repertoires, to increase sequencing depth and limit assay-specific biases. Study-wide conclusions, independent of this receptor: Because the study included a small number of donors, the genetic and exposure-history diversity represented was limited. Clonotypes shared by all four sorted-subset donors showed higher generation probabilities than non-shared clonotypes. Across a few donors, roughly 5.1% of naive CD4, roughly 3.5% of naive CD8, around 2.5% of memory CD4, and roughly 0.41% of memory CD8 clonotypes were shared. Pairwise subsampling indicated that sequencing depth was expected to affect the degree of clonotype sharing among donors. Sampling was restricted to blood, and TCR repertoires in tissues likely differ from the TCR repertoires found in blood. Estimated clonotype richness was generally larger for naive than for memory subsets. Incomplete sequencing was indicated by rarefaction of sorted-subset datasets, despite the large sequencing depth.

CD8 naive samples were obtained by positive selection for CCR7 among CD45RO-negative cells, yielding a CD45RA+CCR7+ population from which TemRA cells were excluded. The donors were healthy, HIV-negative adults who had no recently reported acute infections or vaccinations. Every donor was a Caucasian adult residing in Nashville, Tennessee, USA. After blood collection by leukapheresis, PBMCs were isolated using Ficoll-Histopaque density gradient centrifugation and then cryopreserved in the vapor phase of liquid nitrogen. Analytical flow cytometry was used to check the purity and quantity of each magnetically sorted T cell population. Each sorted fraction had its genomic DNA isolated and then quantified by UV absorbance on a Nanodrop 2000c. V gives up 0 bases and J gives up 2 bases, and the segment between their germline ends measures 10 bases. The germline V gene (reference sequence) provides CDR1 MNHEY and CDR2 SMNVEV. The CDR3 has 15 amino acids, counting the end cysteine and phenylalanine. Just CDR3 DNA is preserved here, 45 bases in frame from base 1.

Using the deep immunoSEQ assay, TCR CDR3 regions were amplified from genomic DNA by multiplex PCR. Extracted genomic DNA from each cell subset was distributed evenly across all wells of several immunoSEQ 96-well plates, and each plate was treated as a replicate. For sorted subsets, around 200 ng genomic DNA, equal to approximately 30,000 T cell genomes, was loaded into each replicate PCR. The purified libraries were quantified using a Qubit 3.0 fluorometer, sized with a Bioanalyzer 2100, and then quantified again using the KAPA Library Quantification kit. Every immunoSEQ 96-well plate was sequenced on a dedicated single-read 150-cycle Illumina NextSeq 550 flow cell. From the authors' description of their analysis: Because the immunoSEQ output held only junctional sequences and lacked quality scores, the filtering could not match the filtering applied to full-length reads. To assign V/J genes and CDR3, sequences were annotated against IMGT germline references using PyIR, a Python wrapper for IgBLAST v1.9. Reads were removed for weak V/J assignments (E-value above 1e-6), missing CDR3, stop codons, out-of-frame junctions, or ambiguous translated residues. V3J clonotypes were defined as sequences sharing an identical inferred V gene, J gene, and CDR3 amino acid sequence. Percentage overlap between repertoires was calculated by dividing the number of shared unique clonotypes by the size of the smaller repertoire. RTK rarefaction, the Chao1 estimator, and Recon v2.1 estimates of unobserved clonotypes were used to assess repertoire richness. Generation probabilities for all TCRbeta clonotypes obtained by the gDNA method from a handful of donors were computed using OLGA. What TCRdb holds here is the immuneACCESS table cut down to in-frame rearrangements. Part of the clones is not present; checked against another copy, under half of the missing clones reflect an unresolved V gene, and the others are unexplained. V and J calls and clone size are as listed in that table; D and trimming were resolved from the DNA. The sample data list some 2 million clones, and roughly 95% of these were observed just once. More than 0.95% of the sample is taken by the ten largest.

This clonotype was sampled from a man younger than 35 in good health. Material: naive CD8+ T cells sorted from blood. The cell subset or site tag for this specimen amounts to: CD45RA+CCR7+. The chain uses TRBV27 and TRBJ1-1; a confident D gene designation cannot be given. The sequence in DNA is TGTGCCAGCAGTTTATCAGTCCCTTTAAACACTGAAGCTTTCTTT. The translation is CASSLSVPLNTEAFF.